The clone carrying this TCR beta chain turned up a few times. Original data processing: Estimates of nucleated cell counts were drawn from the amplification of reference gene primers. Sequencing was performed with immunoSEQ multiplex PCR; in TCRdb, only in-frame clones are kept and a portion is missing. The DNA was the basis for D and trimming; V, J and clone size are from that table. The sample comprises more than 130,000 clones, more than 80% of which are singletons, and 8% to 10% rests with the top ten. The source of the sample is a study of blood T cell repertoires in COVID-19. CDR3 length: 12 amino acids.

The sample consisted of peripheral blood. The rearrangement uses TRBV21-1 and TRBJ1-2; the D segment call TRBD1 is taken from the table without a DNA check. TRBV21-1 is a pseudogene locus. The TCR comes from a woman older than 75 in a cohort sampled during active or convalescent COVID-19. The CDR3 spells CASRRRGVGYTF. CDR3 in DNA: TGTGCCAGCCGCCGCAGGGGAGTCGGCTACACCTTC.